The 10 T cell receptor beta chains given below trace back to one sample, sequenced in a study of shared clonotypes between healthy human individuals. The data were produced by immunoSEQ multiplex PCR, yet TCRdb's version contains in-frame clones alone and is incomplete. The sample contains fewer than 700,000 clones, roughly 79% of which appear only once. The specimen was PBMCs. These receptors all stem from a woman aged 40 to 55 in good health. Some clones in this sample may be carry-over from other donors' samples.

This clone was found once. The genes are TRBV6-1 and TRBJ2-1, with TRBD2 identical over 9 bases. V was pared by 3 bases and J by 0 bases, with 9 bases of the junction left unmatched. This CDR3 region has 18 residues. CDR1 MNHNS and CDR2 SASEGT come from the germline V gene. The CDR3: CASSEALAGPSSYNEQFF. The CDR3 nucleotides are TGTGCCAGCAGTGAGGCCCTAGCGGGACCGAGCTCCTACAATGAGCAGTTCTTC.

This clone has just one count. The rearrangement joins TRBV10-3 to TRBJ2-7; tentatively, D is TRBD1 (6 bases). From germline, CDR1 is ENHRY and CDR2 SYGVKD. The CDR3 totals 13 residues. Trimming left V 6 bases short and J 5 bases short, with 14 bases between. This CDR3 is CAISENRDHEQYF. In DNA form, the CDR3 reads TGTGCCATCAGCGAAAACAGGGATCACGAGCAGTACTTC.

V and J are TRBV19 and TRBJ2-7; TRBD2 matches 8 bases. The CDR3 consists of 16 residues. Losses at the gene ends were 1 base for V and 5 bases for J; bases not matched to a gene: 10. Germline V gene lookup returns CDR1 LNHDA and CDR2 SQIVND (reference sequence). Written as DNA, the CDR3 is TGTGCCAGTAGTATAGCAGGGTCGGGGGGGCTGAACGAGCAGTACTTC. Translation gives CASSIAGSGGLNEQYF.

For this clone: Other DNA sequences in this sample translate to the same CDR3. This sequence joins TRBV10-3 and TRBJ2-7, with D perhaps assigned TRBD1 or TRBD2 (5 bases each). Trimming took off 9 bases at V and 4 bases at J, with 10 bases between the two ends. The CDR3 has 11 residues. Germline V gives CDR1 ENHRY, CDR2 SYGVKD. This CDR3 is CAIRGGYEQYF. The CDR3 DNA follows: TGTGCCATTCGGGGCGGATACGAGCAGTACTTC.

The rearrangement uses TRBV19 and TRBJ1-1, with TRBD1 as a possible D gene (6 bases). V lost 3 bases and J lost 4, with 15 bases in between. This CDR3 is built from 15 residues. CDR1 is LNHDA and CDR2 is SQIVND in the germline V gene (reference sequence). CDR3 region: CASSMRGGTVTEAFF. CDR3 coding DNA: TGTGCCAGTAGTATGAGGGGGGGCACGGTCACTGAAGCTTTCTTT.

The sample holds one count of this clone. The V and J genes are TRBV28 and TRBJ1-3; 9 nucleotides align to TRBD1. Trimming cost V 6 bases and J 3 bases; bases outside gene matches: 6. CDR1 and CDR2 (germline): MDHEN, SYDVKM. CDR3 length: 15 amino acids. The CDR3 DNA is TGTGCCAGCAGGGGACAGGGCATGCTTGGAAACACCATATATTTT. It specifies CASRGQGMLGNTIYF.

The chain uses TRBV7-6 and TRBJ2-3; D might be TRBD1 or TRBD2, each matching 5 bases. The CDR3 totals 13 residues. Germline assignment: CDR1 SGHVS and CDR2 FNYEAQ. The germline V and J ends were trimmed by 5 bases and 6 bases, with 12 bases remaining between them. In DNA form, the CDR3 reads TGTGCCAGCAGCAGGGACCCGTCTGATACGCAGTATTTT. Its protein product is CASSRDPSDTQYF.

The sample holds a few counts of this clone. V is TRBV19 and J is TRBJ1-5; 7 positions match TRBD1. Germline CDR1 is LNHDA and CDR2 is SQIVND (reference sequence). J was trimmed by 2 bases and V by 5 bases; bases with no gene match: 3. The CDR3 is made up of 14 amino acids. The CDR3 spells CASSLGTGNQPQHF. The CDR3 nucleotides are TGTGCCAGTAGTCTTGGGACAGGCAATCAGCCCCAGCATTTT.

This chain joins TRBV7-6 and TRBJ2-7; 8 bases are shared with TRBD2. This CDR3 spans 15 amino acids. Per germline, CDR1 SGHVS and CDR2 FNYEAQ. Losses at the gene ends were 4 bases for V and 7 bases for J; bases not matched to a gene: 12. CDR3 in amino acids: CASSSRAGAIREQYF. DNA for the CDR3: TGTGCCAGCAGCTCAAGAGCGGGAGCAATAAGGGAGCAGTACTTC. Drawing the rest from reference TRBV7-6 and TRBJ2-7, the complete variable domain is GAGVSQSPRYKVTKRGQDVALRCDPISGHVSLYWYRQALGQGPEFLTYFNYEAQQDKSGLPNDRFSAERPEGSISTLTIQRTEQRDSAMYRCASSSRAGAIREQYFGPGTRLTVT.

The chain has TRBV5-4 and TRBJ1-3; D is uncertain. V gave up 0 bases and J gave up 0 bases, with 4 bases separating them. Germline V CDR1 and CDR2: SGHNT, YYREEE (reference sequence). There are 14 residues in the CDR3. The CDR3 region is CASSLDLSGNTIYF. CDR3 coding DNA: TGTGCCAGCAGCTTGGACCTCTCTGGAAACACCATATATTTT.